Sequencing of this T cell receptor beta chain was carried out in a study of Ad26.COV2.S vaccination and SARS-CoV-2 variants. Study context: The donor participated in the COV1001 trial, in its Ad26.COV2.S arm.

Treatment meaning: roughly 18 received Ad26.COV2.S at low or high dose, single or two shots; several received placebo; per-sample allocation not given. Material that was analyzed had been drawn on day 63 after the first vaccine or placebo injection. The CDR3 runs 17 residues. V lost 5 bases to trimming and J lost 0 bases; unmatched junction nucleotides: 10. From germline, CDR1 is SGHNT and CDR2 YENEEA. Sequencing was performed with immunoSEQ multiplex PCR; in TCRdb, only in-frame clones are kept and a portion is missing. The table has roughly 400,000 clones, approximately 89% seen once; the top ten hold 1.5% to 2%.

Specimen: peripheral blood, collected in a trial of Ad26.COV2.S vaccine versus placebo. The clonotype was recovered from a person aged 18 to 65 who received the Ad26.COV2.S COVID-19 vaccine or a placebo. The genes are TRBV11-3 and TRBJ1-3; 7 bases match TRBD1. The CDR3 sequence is CASSASGQRPSGNTIYF. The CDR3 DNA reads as TGTGCCAGCAGCGCCTCGGGACAGCGTCCCTCTGGAAACACCATATATTTT.